This record looks at one T cell receptor beta chain sequence and its context. RNA transcripts served as the template for amplifying TCR beta CDR3 regions. The HTBI primer set served for first-round RT-PCR of the TCR CDR3. TCRdb re-analysed the multiplex PCR reads in MiXCR, keeping a single row per CDR3 protein. The repertoire holds 340,000 or so distinct CDR3 sequences, with around a sixth as singletons. Stability of Graves' hyperthyroidism was defined as absent ophthalmopathy progression within 18 months. Hyperthyroidism had been newly diagnosed in patients aged 18 to 65, and its duration was under 2 months. Clinical symptoms, serum thyroxine, TRAb, thyroid ultrasound and orbital computed tomography informed diagnoses. This entry is derived from a study of T cells in Graves' hyperthyroidism and ophthalmopathy. The ends lost 4 bases at V and 3 bases at J; junction bases unmatched: 6. CDR1 DFQATT and CDR2 SNEGSKA come from the germline V gene (reference sequence). The CDR3 has 14 amino acids.

The chain recombines TRBV20-1 with TRBJ2-7; 10 positions match TRBD2. This clonotype originated in a man aged 30-40 years with Graves' hyperthyroidism. Sequencing was performed on blood. CDR3 loop: CSAIRTSGNYEQYF. CDR3 nucleotide sequence: TGCAGTGCTATCAGGACTAGCGGAAACTACGAGCAGTACTTC.